The 17 T cell receptor beta chains presented below share a single source sample, sequenced in a study of early T cells in non-severe SARS-CoV-2 infection (dated by TCRdb to the early 2020s). Receptors were amplified or captured by 5' RACE. Data came from a NextSeq 500. TCRdb passed the public sequencing reads through fastp at Q25 and MiXCR, retaining productive beta sequences. Entries that share a CDR3 protein sequence are merged under the most common genes and DNA. The sample records some 46,000 distinct CDR3 sequences, around 6.1% of which are singletons. The top ten constitute less than 25% of the sample. The source was whole blood, collected at baseline. The receptors were sampled from an adult who was a healthcare worker with PCR-confirmed SARS-CoV-2 infection or an uninfected control (not recorded which).

This clonotype showed up many times. The chain uses TRBV7-6 and TRBJ2-7, with D possibly matching TRBD1 (6 bases). The CDR3 length is 15 residues. V gave up 5 bases and J gave up 3 bases, with 17 bases separating them. CDR1 is SGHVS, CDR2 FNYEAQ, per germline. The CDR3 DNA reads TGTGCCAGCAGCCCCCATTCCAAGACAGGCTACGAGCAGTACTTC. Protein product: CASSPHSKTGYEQYF.

This clonotype was found many times. The chain joins TRBV29-1 to TRBJ2-5; a possible D gene is TRBD2 (6 bases). Trimming shortened V by 8 bases and J by 7 bases, and 17 bases separated the two germline ends. The CDR3 is made up of 12 amino acids. Germline assignment: CDR1 SQVTM and CDR2 ANQGSEA. The CDR3 is CSPRSGSGTQYF. The CDR3 DNA reads TGCAGCCCTCGCAGCGGGTCCGGGACCCAGTACTTC.

This clonotype was counted ten times or more. The chain joins TRBV9 to TRBJ2-7; D is undetermined. Looked up from germline, CDR1 is SGDLS and CDR2 is YYNGEE. The CDR3 is 13 residues long. The V gene lost 4 bases and the J gene lost 3 bases, with 11 bases spanning the gap. CDR3 in amino acids: CASSIGLSYEQYF. For the CDR3, the DNA is TGTGCCAGCAGCATTGGTTTGAGCTACGAGCAGTACTTC.

This clonotype was counted between two and nine times. The chain carries TRBV4-1 and TRBJ1-1; D is uncertain. V was clipped by 0 bases and J by 5 bases, with 16 bases between them. The CDR3 consists of 16 residues. From germline, CDR1 is MGHRA and CDR2 YSYEKL. DNA of the CDR3: TGCGCCAGCAGCCAAGACAAGGCCGGGCTCAGGACTGAAGCTTTCTTT. This codes for CASSQDKAGLRTEAFF.

This clonotype was recorded many times. The chain has TRBV19 and TRBJ1-1; D remains unclear. The CDR3 sequence is 12 residues long. With 7 bases removed from V and 6 bases from J, the gap between germline ends came to 12 bases. CDR1 LNHDA and CDR2 SQIVND come from the germline V gene (reference sequence). In DNA, the CDR3 is TGTGCCAGTATAAAGTCGCGGGCTGAAGCTTTCTTT. This sequence encodes CASIKSRAEAFF.

A few counts support this clonotype. The chain uses TRBV7-9 and TRBJ2-1, with 9 bases fitting TRBD1. The CDR3 has 16 residues. J gave up 3 bases and V 5 bases, and 8 bases lay outside the gene matches. Germline assignment: CDR1 SEHNR and CDR2 FQNEAQ (reference sequence). CDR3 amino acids: CASSHRQGEIYNEQFF. The CDR3 DNA is TGTGCCAGCAGCCACCGACAGGGGGAGATCTACAATGAGCAGTTCTTC.

Details on this clonotype: A read error is possible here, since a much larger clone lies one base away. This chain connects TRBV18 to TRBJ1-1, with D possibly being TRBD1 (6 bases). CDR1 is KGHSH and CDR2 is LQKENI in the germline V gene. CDR3 length: 15 amino acids. The CDR3 DNA reads TGTGCCAGCTTACCATCAGGACAGTTGAACACTGAAGCTTTCTTT. Protein: CASLPSGQLNTEAFF.

The sample holds many counts of this clonotype. This chain connects TRBV4-2 to TRBJ2-3; 7 bases fit TRBD1. The CDR3 sequence is 14 residues long. V gave up 1 base and J gave up 4 bases; unmatched junction bases: 2. Germline CDR1 and CDR2: LGHNA and YNFKEQ. CDR3 coding DNA: TGTGCCAGCAGCCAAGCACAGGGGCCAGATACGCAGTATTTT. Amino acids: CASSQAQGPDTQYF.

The chain is built from TRBV9 and TRBJ2-7; no clear D. The CDR3 sequence is 16 residues long. With 1 base removed from V and 5 bases from J, the gap between germline ends came to 19 bases. Germline CDR1 SGDLS, CDR2 YYNGEE. The CDR3 spells CASSVYPTPIANEQYF. The CDR3 region has the DNA TGTGCCAGCAGCGTATATCCTACCCCAATAGCCAACGAGCAGTACTTC.

This clonotype was detected many times. One end of the junction fails to match germline, which may point to a read error. The chain is built from TRBV7-2 and TRBJ2-1; the match to TRBD2 covers 9 bases. This CDR3 is built from 15 residues. The germline V gene has CDR1 SGHTA and CDR2 FQGNSA. As DNA, the CDR3 is TGTGCCAGCAGGTTAGCGGGGGCCGCATACAATGAGCAGTTCTTC. It yields the protein CASRLAGAAYNEQFF.

In this sample, this clonotype turned up a few times. The V gene is TRBV20-1, the J gene TRBJ2-1, with D unresolved. Germline V gives CDR1 DFQATT, CDR2 SNEGSKA (reference sequence). The CDR3 contains 9 residues. V lost 4 bases and J 8 bases, leaving 3 bases between the germline ends. As DNA, the CDR3 is TGCAGTGCTAACTATGAGCAGTTCTTC. Protein: CSANYEQFF.

This chain joins TRBV7-2 and TRBJ2-7; 7 nucleotides agree with TRBD2. The V gene's germline CDR1 is SGHTA and CDR2 FQGNSA. V lost 6 bases to trimming and J lost 6 bases; unmatched junction nucleotides: 8. The length of the CDR3 is 13 residues. The CDR3 DNA follows: TGTGCCAGCAGACGTACTAGCGAGGGCGAGCAGTACTTC. Translating gives CASRRTSEGEQYF.

The chain combines TRBV11-2 with TRBJ2-5; 8 bases align to TRBD2. Germline V CDR1 and CDR2: SGHAT, FQNNGV. CDR3 length: 15 residues. V lost 7 bases and J lost 4; bases outside the gene matches: 11. CDR3 DNA: TGTGCCAGCACCCCAACCAGCGGGGGAGGAGAGACCCAGTACTTC. Translating gives CASTPTSGGGETQYF.

In its sample, this clonotype was seen a few times. The genes are TRBV28 and TRBJ2-1; 8 bases map to TRBD2. Germline V gene lookup returns CDR1 MDHEN and CDR2 SYDVKM. J lost 1 base, V lost 3 bases, and 2 bases had no gene match. This CDR3 has 15 residues. This chain's CDR3 is CASSFPGGSYNEQFF. CDR3 sequence (DNA): TGTGCCAGCAGTTTCCCGGGAGGGTCCTACAATGAGCAGTTCTTC.

The sample holds many counts of this clonotype. CDR3 amino acids: CASSLEGQRDQPQHF. CDR3 nucleotide sequence: TGTGCCAGCAGCTTAGAGGGCCAGAGGGATCAGCCCCAGCATTTT. The chain links TRBV7-2 to TRBJ1-5; D remains unclear. The germline V gene has CDR1 SGHTA and CDR2 FQGNSA. The CDR3 spans 15 residues. V lost 1 base, J lost 5 bases, and 12 bases lay in between.

This chain uses TRBV12-3 or TRBV12-4 with TRBJ1-5, with no clear D. The CDR3 covers 13 residues. V lost 4 bases, J lost 1 base, and 5 bases lay in between. The CDR3 DNA is TGTGCCAGCAGTTCTGACAGCAATCAGCCCCAGCATTTT. Protein sequence: CASSSDSNQPQHF.

The table lists this clonotype with many counts. V and J are TRBV3-1 and TRBJ2-5; no reliable D call. Looked up from germline, CDR1 is LGHDT and CDR2 is YNNKEL (reference sequence). Trimming stripped 3 bases from V and 7 bases from J, with 9 bases between. The CDR3 length is 12 residues. The DNA of the CDR3 is TGTGCCAGCAGCCACGGATATACGACCCAGTACTTC. The encoded protein is CASSHGYTTQYF.